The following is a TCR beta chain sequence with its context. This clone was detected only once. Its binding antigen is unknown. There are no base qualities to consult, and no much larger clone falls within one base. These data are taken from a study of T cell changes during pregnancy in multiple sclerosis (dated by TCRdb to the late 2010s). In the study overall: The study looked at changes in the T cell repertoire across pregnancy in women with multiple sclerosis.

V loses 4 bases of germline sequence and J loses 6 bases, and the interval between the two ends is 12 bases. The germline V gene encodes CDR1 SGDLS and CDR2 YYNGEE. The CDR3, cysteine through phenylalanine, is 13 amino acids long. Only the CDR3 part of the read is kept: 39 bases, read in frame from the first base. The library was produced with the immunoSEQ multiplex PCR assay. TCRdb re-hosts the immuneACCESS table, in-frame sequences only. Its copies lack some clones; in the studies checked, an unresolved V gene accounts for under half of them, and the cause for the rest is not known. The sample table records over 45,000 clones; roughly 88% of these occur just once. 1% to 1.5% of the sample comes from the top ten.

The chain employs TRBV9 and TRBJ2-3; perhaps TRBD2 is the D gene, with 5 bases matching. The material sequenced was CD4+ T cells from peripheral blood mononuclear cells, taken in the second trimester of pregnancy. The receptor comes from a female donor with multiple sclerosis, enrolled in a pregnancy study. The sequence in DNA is TGTGCCAGCAGCCTCCAGCCGGGGGATACGCAGTATTTT. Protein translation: CASSLQPGDTQYF.